This TCR beta chain derives from a study of T cells of healthy individuals. Germline-derived CDR1 and CDR2 are ENHRY and SYGVKD. V lost 5 bases to trimming and J lost 3 bases, with 13 bases between them. The CDR3 loop spans 14 amino acids. MiXCR, run by TCRdb on the 5' RACE reads, gives a single entry per CDR3 protein. The sample shows about 96,000 distinct CDR3 sequences, 17% of them seen only once. The J gene is TRBJ2-5, the V gene TRBV10-3, with D tentatively TRBD2 (5 bases). This receptor was taken from a human donor in good health. The DNA for the CDR3 is TGTGCCATCAGTAGGGCTGGGGAGAAAGAGACCCAGTACTTC. It translates to CAISRAGEKETQYF.